This entry lists 13 T cell receptor beta chains sequenced from one sample in a study of cytomegalovirus exposure and HLA in healthy donors. PCR primers comprised 60 Vbeta and 13 Jbeta primers. Assay: immunoSEQ multiplex PCR; the TCRdb copy retains only in-frame clones and omits some. The repertoire holds fewer than 95,000 clones, around 85% seen once, with around 7.4% in the top ten. Sequenced material: PBMCs. Receptor source: a middle-aged man in good health and CMV-seropositive.

The V gene is TRBV15, the J gene TRBJ1-3, with unresolved D. CDR3 length: 14 amino acids. The V end was cut by 5 bases, the J end by 7 bases, with 15 bases between. Germline CDR1 reads LNHNV; CDR2 reads YYDKDF (reference sequence). The CDR3 is CATSVVRDGNTIYF. The CDR3 DNA reads TGTGCCACCAGCGTGGTGAGGGATGGCAACACCATATATTTT.

This clone occurred once. CDR3 coding DNA: TGTGCCAGTAGTAATCGACAGGGGGCGGGCGAGCAGTACTTC. It yields the protein CASSNRQGAGEQYF. The V call is TRBV19, the J call TRBJ2-7; 10 bases match TRBD1. Germline V gene sequence: CDR1 LNHDA, CDR2 SQIVND (reference sequence). The J segment lost 6 bases and the V segment lost 4 bases, leaving 6 bases of the junction unmatched. This CDR3 has 14 residues.

This rearrangement joins TRBV5-4 to TRBJ1-2; 9 bases match TRBD1. This CDR3 has 15 residues. After removal of 4 bases from V and 4 bases from J, the junction contained 8 bases not matched to a gene. The germline V gene encodes CDR1 SGHNT and CDR2 YYREEE (reference sequence). Written as DNA, the CDR3 is TGTGCCAGCAGCCTAGGGACAGGGCTGGGCTATGGCTACACCTTC. Amino acid sequence: CASSLGTGLGYGYTF. The full variable domain, in which reference TRBV5-4 and TRBJ1-2 provide the parts outside the CDR3, is ETGVTQSPTHLIKTRGQQVTLRCSSQSGHNTVSWYQQALGQGPQFIFQYYREEENGRGNFPPRFSGLQFPNYSSELNVNALELDDSALYLCASSLGTGLGYGYTFGSGTRLTVV.

The chain has TRBV18 and TRBJ1-5; D call uncertain. This CDR3 is built from 17 residues. Germline CDR1 and CDR2: KGHSH and LQKENI. Trimming pared 2 bases from V and 4 bases from J, leaving 18 bases between. Written as DNA, the CDR3 is TGTGCCAGCTCACCATATGGTGTAAGAGTGAGGAATCAGCCCCAGCATTTT. Translated: CASSPYGVRVRNQPQHF.

The chain recombines TRBV11-2 with TRBJ2-3; TRBD2 is a possible D gene (6 bases). V was pared by 4 bases and J by 0 bases, with 14 bases between. The germline V gene encodes CDR1 SGHAT and CDR2 FQNNGV. The CDR3 is made up of 16 amino acids. CDR3 region: CASSSPTRGSTDTQYF. The CDR3 DNA follows: TGTGCCAGCAGCTCCCCTACCCGGGGGAGCACAGATACGCAGTATTTT.

The chain couples TRBV6-1 to TRBJ1-3, with D tentatively TRBD1 (6 bases). This CDR3 is built from 13 residues. V lost 7 bases to trimming and J lost 5 bases, with 12 bases between them. Germline V CDR1 and CDR2: MNHNS, SASEGT. In DNA, the CDR3 is TGTGCCAGCAAGATCACAGGGCGAAACACCATATATTTT. It codes for CASKITGRNTIYF.

V and J are TRBV19 and TRBJ1-5, with 7 nucleotides matching TRBD1. The CDR3 runs to 14 residues. The V gene's germline CDR1 is LNHDA and CDR2 SQIVND (reference sequence). Trimming cost V 0 bases and J 4 bases; bases outside gene matches: 0. In nucleotides, the CDR3 is TGTGCCAGTAGTATAGAACAGGGGAATCAGCCCCAGCATTTT. It specifies CASSIEQGNQPQHF.

V gene TRBV7-8 combines with J gene TRBJ2-7; a possible D gene is TRBD1 (6 bases). Germline V lookup: CDR1 SGHVS, CDR2 FQNEAQ. The length of the CDR3 is 15 residues. Trimming left V 7 bases short and J 7 bases short, with 23 bases between. This CDR3 reads CASNPSGAGVEEQYF. CDR3 coding DNA: TGTGCCAGCAACCCCTCCGGGGCAGGGGTCGAGGAGCAGTACTTC.

This clone has a single count. The chain links TRBV10-1 to TRBJ1-2, with D possibly matching TRBD1 (5 bases). This CDR3 spans 14 amino acids. The germline V gene encodes CDR1 WNHNN and CDR2 SYGVQD (reference sequence). Trimming stripped 9 bases from V and 0 bases from J, with 14 bases between. The CDR3 nucleotides read TGCGCCAGGAAACAGGAATCAGCTAACTATGGCTACACCTTC. Encoded protein: CARKQESANYGYTF.

This clone is a singleton in its sample. The CDR3 loop is CASSFIASYEQYF. In nucleotides, the CDR3 is TGTGCCAGCAGCTTTATCGCTAGCTACGAGCAGTACTTC. The rearrangement links TRBV5-6 to TRBJ2-7, with D uncertain. Between the trimmed V and J ends, which lost 2 bases and 3 bases, there was a span of 9 bases. CDR1 and CDR2 (germline): SGHDT, YYEEEE. The CDR3 has 13 amino acids.

The chain employs TRBV11-2 and TRBJ2-1; D gene ambiguous. V lost 1 base and J 10 bases, leaving 14 bases between the germline ends. CDR3 length: 14 amino acids. From germline, CDR1 is SGHAT and CDR2 FQNNGV. The CDR3 bases are TGTGCCAGCAGCTTAGCAGTGGAGCGCCGGGAGCAGTTCTTC. It is translated as CASSLAVERREQFF.

This CDR3 reads CASSAPSGKNYNEQFF. The CDR3 region has the DNA TGTGCCAGCAGCGCCCCTAGCGGGAAGAACTACAATGAGCAGTTCTTC. V and J are TRBV9 and TRBJ2-1, with 9 nucleotides matching TRBD2. The CDR3 length is 16 residues. From germline, CDR1 is SGDLS and CDR2 YYNGEE. V gave up 3 bases and J gave up 3 bases; unmatched junction bases: 7.

This CDR3 reads CASSFVHSQETQYF. The CDR3 coding sequence is TGTGCCAGCAGCTTTGTTCACAGCCAAGAGACCCAGTACTTC. The rearrangement uses TRBV7-2 and TRBJ2-5; unclear D gene. The CDR3 runs 14 residues. Trimming shortened V by 3 bases and J by 1 base, and 9 bases separated the two germline ends. Germline V gene data show CDR1 as SGHTA and CDR2 as FQGNSA.